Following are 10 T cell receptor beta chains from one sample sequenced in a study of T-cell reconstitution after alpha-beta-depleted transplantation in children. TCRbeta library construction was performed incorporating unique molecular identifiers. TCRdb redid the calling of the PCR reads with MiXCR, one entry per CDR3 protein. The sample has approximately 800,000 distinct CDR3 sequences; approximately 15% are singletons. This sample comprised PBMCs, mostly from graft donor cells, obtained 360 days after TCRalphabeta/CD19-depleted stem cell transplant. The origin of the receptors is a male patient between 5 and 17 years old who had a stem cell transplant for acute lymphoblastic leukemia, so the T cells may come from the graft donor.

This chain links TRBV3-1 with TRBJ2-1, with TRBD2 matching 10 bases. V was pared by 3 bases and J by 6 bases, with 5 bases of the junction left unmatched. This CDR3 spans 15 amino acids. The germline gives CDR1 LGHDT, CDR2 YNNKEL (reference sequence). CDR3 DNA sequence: TGTGCCAGCAGCCACCTAGCGGGAGCAGGCAATGAGCAGTTCTTC. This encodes CASSHLAGAGNEQFF.

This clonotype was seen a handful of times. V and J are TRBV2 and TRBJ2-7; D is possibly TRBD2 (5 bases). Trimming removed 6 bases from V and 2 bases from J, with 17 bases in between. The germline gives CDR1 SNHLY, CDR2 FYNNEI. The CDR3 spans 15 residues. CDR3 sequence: CASRDFRQSPYEQYF. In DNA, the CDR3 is TGTGCCAGCAGGGACTTCCGACAATCCCCCTACGAGCAGTACTTC.

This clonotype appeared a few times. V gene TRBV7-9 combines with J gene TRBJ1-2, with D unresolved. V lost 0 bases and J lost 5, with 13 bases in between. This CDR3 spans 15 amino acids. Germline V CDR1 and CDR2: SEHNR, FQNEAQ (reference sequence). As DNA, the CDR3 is TGTGCCAGCAGCTTAGCTCTCGTTTTTTTTTATGGCTACACCTTC. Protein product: CASSLALVFFYGYTF.

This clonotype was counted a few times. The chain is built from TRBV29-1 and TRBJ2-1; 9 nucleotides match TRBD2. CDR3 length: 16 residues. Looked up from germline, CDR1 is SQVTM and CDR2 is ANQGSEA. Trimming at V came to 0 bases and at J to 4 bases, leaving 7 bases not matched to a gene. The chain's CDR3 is CSVEDLPAGGYNEQFF. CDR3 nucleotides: TGCAGCGTTGAAGATCTCCCCGCGGGAGGGTACAATGAGCAGTTCTTC.

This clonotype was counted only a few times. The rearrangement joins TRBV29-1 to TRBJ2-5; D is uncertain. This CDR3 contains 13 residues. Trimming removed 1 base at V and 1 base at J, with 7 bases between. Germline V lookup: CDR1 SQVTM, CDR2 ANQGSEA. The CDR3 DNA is TGCAGCGTTGAAGGGGCCTTCCAAGAGACCCAGTACTTC. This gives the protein CSVEGAFQETQYF.

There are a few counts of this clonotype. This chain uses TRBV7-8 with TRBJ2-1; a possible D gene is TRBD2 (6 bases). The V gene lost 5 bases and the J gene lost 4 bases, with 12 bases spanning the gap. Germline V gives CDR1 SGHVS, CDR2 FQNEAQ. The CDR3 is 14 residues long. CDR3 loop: CASSVPGTYNEQFF. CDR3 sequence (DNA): TGTGCCAGCAGCGTCCCCGGGACTTACAATGAGCAGTTCTTC.

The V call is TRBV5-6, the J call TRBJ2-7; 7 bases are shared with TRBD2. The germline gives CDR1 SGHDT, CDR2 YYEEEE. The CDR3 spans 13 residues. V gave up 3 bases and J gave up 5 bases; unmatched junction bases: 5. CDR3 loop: CASSWTRSHEQYF. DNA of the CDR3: TGTGCCAGCAGCTGGACTAGGTCCCACGAGCAGTACTTC.

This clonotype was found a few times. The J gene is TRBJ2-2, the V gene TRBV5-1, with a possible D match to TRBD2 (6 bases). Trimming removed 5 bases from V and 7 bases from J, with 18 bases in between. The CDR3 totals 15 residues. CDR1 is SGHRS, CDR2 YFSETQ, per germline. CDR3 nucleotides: TGCGCCAGCAGTTGGGCCGCGGGGTATGGCGGGGAGCTGTTTTTT. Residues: CASSWAAGYGGELFF. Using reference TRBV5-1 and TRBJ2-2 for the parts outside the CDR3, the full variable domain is KAGVTQTPRYLIKTRGQQVTLSCSPISGHRSVSWYQQTPGQGLQFLFEYFSETQRNKGNFPGRFSGRQFSNSRSEMNVSTLELGDSALYLCASSWAAGYGGELFFGEGSRLTVL.

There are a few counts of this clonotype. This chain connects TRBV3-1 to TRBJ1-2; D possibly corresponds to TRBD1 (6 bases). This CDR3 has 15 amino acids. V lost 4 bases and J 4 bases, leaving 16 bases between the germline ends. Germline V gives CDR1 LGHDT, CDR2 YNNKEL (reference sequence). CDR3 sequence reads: CASSLLRGIGYGYTF. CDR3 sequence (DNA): TGTGCCAGCAGCCTCCTCAGGGGTATAGGCTATGGCTACACCTTC.

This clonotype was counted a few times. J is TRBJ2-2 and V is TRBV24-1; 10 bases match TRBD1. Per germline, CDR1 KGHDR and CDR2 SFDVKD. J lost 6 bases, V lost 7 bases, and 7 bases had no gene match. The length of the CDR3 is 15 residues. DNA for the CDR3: TGTGCCACCAGCCTAACCGGGACAGGGGCCGGGGAGCTGTTTTTT. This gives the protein CATSLTGTGAGELFF.